This TCR beta chain was obtained from a study of CXCR3-negative and CXCR3-positive naive CD8 T cells. Looked up from germline, CDR1 is MGHRA and CDR2 is YSYEKL. The CDR3 is 17 residues long. General study findings and limits: In both naive subsets diversity was comparably high, whereas memory CD8+ cells showed much lower diversity. Compared with CXCR3-negative naive cells, CXCR3-positive naive cells showed more hydrophobic TRB CDR3s.

Worth noting for this clonotype: Its antigen is still unknown.

The authors made the TRB cDNA libraries by 5' RACE using UMI labels. TCRdb re-called the 5' RACE reads and gives one entry per CDR3 protein, without DNA. This sample's table reports more than 100,000 distinct CDR3 sequences. Sequenced: naive CXCR3+ CD8+ T cells from blood. As to subset: CD45RO-CCR7+CD27+CD95- naive CD8+ T cells expressing CXCR3 (TNR3+). The chain couples TRBV4-1 to TRBJ2-3; TCRdb lists TRBD2, though no DNA is available to test this call. The receptor's source is a human donor in good health. Some clones in this sample may be carry-over from other donors' samples. CDR3 sequence reads: CASSQDVPGGPTDTQYF.